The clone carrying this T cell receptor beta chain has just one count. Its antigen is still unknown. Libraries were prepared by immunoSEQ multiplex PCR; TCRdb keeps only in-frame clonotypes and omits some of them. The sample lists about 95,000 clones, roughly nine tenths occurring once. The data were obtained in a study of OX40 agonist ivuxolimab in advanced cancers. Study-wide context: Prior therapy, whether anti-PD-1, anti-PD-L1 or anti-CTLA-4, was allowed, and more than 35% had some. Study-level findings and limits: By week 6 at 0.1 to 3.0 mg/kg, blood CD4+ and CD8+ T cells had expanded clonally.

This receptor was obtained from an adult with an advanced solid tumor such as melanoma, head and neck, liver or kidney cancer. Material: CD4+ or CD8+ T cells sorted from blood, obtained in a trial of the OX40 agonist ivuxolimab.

CDR3 nucleotides: TGCGCCAGCAGCTTCGCAGCTAGCACAGATACGCAGTATTTT. Its protein is CASSFAASTDTQYF. The genes are TRBV5-1 and TRBJ2-3, with no clear D. The CDR3 covers 14 residues. Per germline, CDR1 SGHRS and CDR2 YFSETQ. V was pared by 2 bases and J by 0 bases, with 7 bases between. Drawing the rest from reference TRBV5-1 and TRBJ2-3, the complete variable domain is KAGVTQTPRYLIKTRGQQVTLSCSPISGHRSVSWYQQTPGQGLQFLFEYFSETQRNKGNFPGRFSGRQFSNSRSEMNVSTLELGDSALYLCASSFAASTDTQYFGPGTRLTVL.